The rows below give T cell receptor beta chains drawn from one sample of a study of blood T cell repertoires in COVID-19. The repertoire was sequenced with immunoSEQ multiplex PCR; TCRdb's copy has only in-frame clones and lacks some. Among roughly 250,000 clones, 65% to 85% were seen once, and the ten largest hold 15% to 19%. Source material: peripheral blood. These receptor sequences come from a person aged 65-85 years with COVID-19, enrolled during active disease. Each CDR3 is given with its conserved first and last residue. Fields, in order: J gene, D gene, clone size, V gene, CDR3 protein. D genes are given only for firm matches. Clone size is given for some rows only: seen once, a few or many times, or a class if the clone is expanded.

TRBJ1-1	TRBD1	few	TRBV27	CASKRTGISTEAFF
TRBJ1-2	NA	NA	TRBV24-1	CATSDPRGTFGGYTF
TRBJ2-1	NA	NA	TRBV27	CASSPSSRGRYNEQFF
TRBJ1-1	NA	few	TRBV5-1	CASSFDSYTEAFF
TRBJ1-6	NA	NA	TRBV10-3	CAISGPGGGLNSPLHF
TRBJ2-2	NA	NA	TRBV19	CASSIVSGVDTGELFF
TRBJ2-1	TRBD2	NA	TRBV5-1	CASSVDPASSGPTSYNEQFF
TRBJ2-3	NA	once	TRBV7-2	CASSSGMPDTQYF
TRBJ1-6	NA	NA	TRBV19	CASSIGQSPTSSYNSPLHF
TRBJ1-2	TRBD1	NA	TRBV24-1	CATSGGQGFDYGYTF
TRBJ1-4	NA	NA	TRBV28	CATKSQQGPNEKLFF
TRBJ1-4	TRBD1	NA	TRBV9	CASSATGARNEKLFF
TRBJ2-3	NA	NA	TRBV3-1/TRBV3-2	CASSQEGGAPPTDTQYF
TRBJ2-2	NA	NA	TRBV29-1	CSVESYRNTGELFF
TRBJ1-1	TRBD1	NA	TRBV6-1	CASSEFRSGTEKKRAFF
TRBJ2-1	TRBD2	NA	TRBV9	CASAGDAVSNEQFF
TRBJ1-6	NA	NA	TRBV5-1	CASKGLTNSPLHF
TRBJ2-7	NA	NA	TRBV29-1	CSVVGIYEQYF
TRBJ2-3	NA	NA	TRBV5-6	CASSLVGTSTDTQYF
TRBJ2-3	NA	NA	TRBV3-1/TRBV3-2	CASSQDKSVYRTDTQYF
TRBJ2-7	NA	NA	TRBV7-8	CASRRDNQEQYF
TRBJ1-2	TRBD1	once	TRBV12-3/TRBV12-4	CASSRDRVYGYTF
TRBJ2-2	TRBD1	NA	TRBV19	CASRTGGVTGELFF